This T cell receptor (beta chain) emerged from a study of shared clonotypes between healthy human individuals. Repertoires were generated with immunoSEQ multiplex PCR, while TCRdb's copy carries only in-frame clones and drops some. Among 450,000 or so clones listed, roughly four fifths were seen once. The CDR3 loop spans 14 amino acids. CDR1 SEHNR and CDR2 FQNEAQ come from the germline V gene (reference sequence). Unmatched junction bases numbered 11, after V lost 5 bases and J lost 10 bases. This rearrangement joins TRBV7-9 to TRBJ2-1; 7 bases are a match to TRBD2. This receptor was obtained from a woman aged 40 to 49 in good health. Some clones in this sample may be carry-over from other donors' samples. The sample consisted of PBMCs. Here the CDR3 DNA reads TGTGCCAGCAGCACCTGGACGGGAGCGGGAGAGCAGTTCTTC. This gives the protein CASSTWTGAGEQFF. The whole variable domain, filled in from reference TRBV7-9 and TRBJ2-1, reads DTGVSQNPRHKITKRGQNVTFRCDPISEHNRLYWYRQTLGQGPEFLTYFQNEAQLEKSRLLSDRFSAERPKGSFSTLEIQRTEQGDSAMYLCASSTWTGAGEQFFGPGTRLTVL.